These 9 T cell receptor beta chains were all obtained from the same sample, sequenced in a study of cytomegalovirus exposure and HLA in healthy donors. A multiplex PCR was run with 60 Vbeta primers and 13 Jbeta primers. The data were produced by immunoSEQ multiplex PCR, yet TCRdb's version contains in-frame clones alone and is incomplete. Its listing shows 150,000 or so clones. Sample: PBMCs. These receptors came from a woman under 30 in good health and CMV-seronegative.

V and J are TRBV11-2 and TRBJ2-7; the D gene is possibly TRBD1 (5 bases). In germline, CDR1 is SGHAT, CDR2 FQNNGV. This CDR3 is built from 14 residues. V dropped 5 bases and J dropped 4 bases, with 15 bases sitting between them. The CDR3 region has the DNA TGTGCCAGCAGCCGTGGACAATTGGAATACGAGCAGTACTTC. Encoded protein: CASSRGQLEYEQYF.

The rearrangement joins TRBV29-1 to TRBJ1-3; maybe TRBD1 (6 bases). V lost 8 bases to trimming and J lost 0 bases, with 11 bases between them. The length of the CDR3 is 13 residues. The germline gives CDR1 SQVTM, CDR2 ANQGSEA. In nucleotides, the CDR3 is TGCAGCCTAGGGGGTAGCTCTGGAAACACCATATATTTT. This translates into CSLGGSSGNTIYF.

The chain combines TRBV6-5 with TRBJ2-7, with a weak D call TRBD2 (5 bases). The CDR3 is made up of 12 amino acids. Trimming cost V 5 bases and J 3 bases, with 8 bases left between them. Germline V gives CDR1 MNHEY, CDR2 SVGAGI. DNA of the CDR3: TGTGCCAGCAGTCCTGCGGGCTACGAGCAGTACTTC. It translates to CASSPAGYEQYF.

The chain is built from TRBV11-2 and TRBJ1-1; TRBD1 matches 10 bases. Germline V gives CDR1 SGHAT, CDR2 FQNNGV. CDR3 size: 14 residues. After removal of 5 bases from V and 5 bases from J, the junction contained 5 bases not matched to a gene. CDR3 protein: CASSRGQGDTEAFF. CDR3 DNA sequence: TGTGCCAGCAGCCGAGGACAGGGGGATACTGAAGCTTTCTTT.

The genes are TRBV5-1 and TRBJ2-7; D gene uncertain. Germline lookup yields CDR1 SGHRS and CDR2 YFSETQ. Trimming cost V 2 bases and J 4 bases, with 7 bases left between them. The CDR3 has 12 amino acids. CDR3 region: CASSFGKYEQYF. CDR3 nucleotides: TGCGCCAGCAGCTTCGGTAAATACGAGCAGTACTTC.

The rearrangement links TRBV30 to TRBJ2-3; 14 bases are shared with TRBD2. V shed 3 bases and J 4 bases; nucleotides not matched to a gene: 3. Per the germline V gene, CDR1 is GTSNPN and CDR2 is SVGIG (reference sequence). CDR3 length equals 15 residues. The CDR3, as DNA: TGTGCCTGGAGACTGGGACTAGCGGGAGCAGATACGCAGTATTTT. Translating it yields CAWRLGLAGADTQYF.

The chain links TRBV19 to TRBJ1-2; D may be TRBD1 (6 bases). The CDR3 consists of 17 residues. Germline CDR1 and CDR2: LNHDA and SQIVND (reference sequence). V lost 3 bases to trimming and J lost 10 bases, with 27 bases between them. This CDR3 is CASSISPIQGSHDDYTF. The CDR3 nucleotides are TGTGCCAGTAGTATTTCCCCTATACAGGGCTCGCATGATGACTACACCTTC.

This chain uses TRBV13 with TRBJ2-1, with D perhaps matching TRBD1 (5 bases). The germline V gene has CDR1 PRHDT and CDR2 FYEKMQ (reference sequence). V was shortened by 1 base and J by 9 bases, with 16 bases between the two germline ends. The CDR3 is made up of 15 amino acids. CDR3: CASSLVADPTGEQFF. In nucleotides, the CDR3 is TGTGCCAGCAGCTTAGTGGCAGACCCTACAGGTGAGCAGTTCTTC. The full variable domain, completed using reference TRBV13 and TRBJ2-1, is AAGVIQSPRHLIKEKRETATLKCYPIPRHDTVYWYQQGPGQDPQFLISFYEKMQSDKGSIPDRFSAQQFSDYHSELNMSSLELGDSALYFCASSLVADPTGEQFFGPGTRLTVL.

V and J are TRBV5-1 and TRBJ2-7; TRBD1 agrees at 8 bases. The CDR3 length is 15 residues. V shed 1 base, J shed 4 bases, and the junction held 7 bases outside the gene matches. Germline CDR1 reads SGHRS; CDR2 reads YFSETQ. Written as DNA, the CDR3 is TGCGCCAGCAGCTTGCTCGGGACAGGTCAATACGAGCAGTACTTC. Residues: CASSLLGTGQYEQYF.